This passage covers 23 T cell receptor beta chains from one sample sequenced in a study of blood T cell repertoires in COVID-19. Sequenced by immunoSEQ multiplex PCR; TCRdb stores in-frame clones only, minus some. The sample gives about 120,000 clones, 85% of which show up once; around 27% is in the top ten. The sequenced sample consisted of peripheral blood. Every receptor here comes from a woman older than 75 with acute or convalescent COVID-19.

V usage is TRBV4-3 and J usage is TRBJ1-5; D is ambiguous. CDR1 is LGHNA and CDR2 is YSLEER in the germline V gene. The CDR3 covers 15 residues. Trimming took 0 bases from V and 6 from J, leaving 12 bases between them. This CDR3 is CASSQDLGVSQPQHF. CDR3 in DNA: TGCGCCAGCAGCCAAGATCTCGGGGTAAGTCAGCCCCAGCATTTT.

The chain carries TRBV5-1 and TRBJ1-2; D gene unclear. This CDR3 contains 13 residues. Per germline, CDR1 SGHRS and CDR2 YFSETQ. The germline V and J ends were trimmed by 4 bases and 2 bases, with 9 bases remaining between them. The CDR3 DNA reads as TGCGCCAGCAGCCAGTCCCAGAACTATGGCTACACCTTC. Its translation is CASSQSQNYGYTF.

The chain has TRBV5-1 and TRBJ2-1, with D maybe TRBD2 (6 bases). In germline, CDR1 is SGHRS, CDR2 YFSETQ. Trimming took 6 bases from V and 7 from J, leaving 11 bases between them. The length of the CDR3 is 12 residues. The CDR3 DNA sequence: TGCGCCAGCATGCATGGGGGGAATGAGCAGTTCTTC. This translates into CASMHGGNEQFF.

V and J are TRBV19 and TRBJ1-1; possible D gene TRBD1, 6 bases. CDR3 size: 11 residues. V lost 6 bases, J lost 8 bases, and 10 bases lay in between. The germline gives CDR1 LNHDA, CDR2 SQIVND (reference sequence). The CDR3 nucleotides are TGTGCCAGTAGGAACAGGGAAGAAGCTTTCTTT. This encodes CASRNREEAFF.

The table lists this clone with a count of one. The gene calls are TRBV6-5 and TRBJ1-4; 8 bases agree with TRBD1. The CDR3 spans 15 residues. J gave up 5 bases and V 6 bases, and 8 bases lay outside the gene matches. The V gene's germline CDR1 is MNHEY and CDR2 SVGAGI. Here the CDR3 reads CASRDRAWVNEKLFF. CDR3 DNA: TGTGCCAGCAGGGACAGGGCCTGGGTCAATGAAAAACTGTTTTTT.

The chain uses TRBV6-6 and TRBJ1-5, with D possibly TRBD1 on 6 matching bases. Trimming shortened V by 6 bases and J by 5 bases, and 20 bases separated the two germline ends. Germline values: CDR1 MNHNY, CDR2 SVGAGI (reference sequence). The CDR3 has 16 residues. The CDR3 loop is CASRKGTDSKYQPQHF. The CDR3 nucleotides are TGTGCCAGCAGAAAAGGGACGGACAGTAAGTATCAGCCCCAGCATTTT.

This clone was counted only a few times. This chain links TRBV6-2 or TRBV6-3 with TRBJ2-6, with D tentatively TRBD1 (5 bases). Germline V lookup: CDR1 MNHEY, CDR2 SVGEGT. V lost 3 bases to trimming and J lost 1 base, with 16 bases between them. The CDR3 is made up of 18 amino acids. The CDR3: CASSYSLGQGSGANVLTF. For the CDR3, the DNA is TGTGCCAGCAGTTATTCTTTGGGTCAGGGATCTGGGGCCAACGTCCTGACTTTC.

The chain recombines TRBV7-2 with TRBJ1-1, with D perhaps matching TRBD1 (5 bases). Trimming shortened V by 2 bases and J by 5 bases, and 12 bases separated the two germline ends. The CDR3 covers 14 residues. Germline V gene sequence: CDR1 SGHTA, CDR2 FQGNSA. CDR3 bases: TGTGCCAGCAGCTTAAATCAGGGCGGAACTGAAGCTTTCTTT. Protein sequence: CASSLNQGGTEAFF.

The chain is built from TRBV6-5 and TRBJ1-1; D call uncertain. The ends were cut back, 0 bases at V and 3 bases at J, with 11 bases in the middle. CDR3 length: 15 residues. Per germline, CDR1 MNHEY and CDR2 SVGAGI. Written as DNA, the CDR3 is TGTGCCAGCAGTTACTCAACCAAGGGAGACACTGAAGCTTTCTTT. It yields the protein CASSYSTKGDTEAFF.

This rearrangement joins TRBV5-1 to TRBJ2-3, with 7 bases identical to TRBD2. J gave up 2 bases and V 7 bases, and 4 bases lay outside the gene matches. The CDR3 runs 13 residues. Germline CDR1 reads SGHRS; CDR2 reads YFSETQ. The CDR3 DNA reads as TGCGCCAGCCAAGCGGGGTACACAGATACGCAGTATTTT. Amino acids: CASQAGYTDTQYF.

A remark on this clone: Additional DNA sequences in this sample encode the identical CDR3. V is TRBV7-2 and J is TRBJ1-1; possible D gene TRBD1, 5 bases. Trimming removed 3 bases from V and 2 bases from J, with 10 bases in between. The CDR3 sequence is 14 residues long. Looked up from germline, CDR1 is SGHTA and CDR2 is FQGNSA. The DNA of the CDR3 is TGTGCCAGCAGCTTCAGCCAGGGAAACACTGAAGCTTTCTTT. Its translation: CASSFSQGNTEAFF.

This rearrangement joins TRBV27 to TRBJ2-2; perhaps TRBD1 as D (5 bases). Trimming took off 5 bases at V and 7 bases at J, with 20 bases between the two ends. The CDR3 runs to 16 residues. The germline gives CDR1 MNHEY, CDR2 SMNVEV (reference sequence). CDR3 in DNA: TGTGCCAGCAGTGAAGGGGCCCCCAAGGATGGCGGGGAGCTGTTTTTT. This codes for CASSEGAPKDGGELFF.

The rearrangement links TRBV11-2 to TRBJ1-1; D remains ambiguous. Trimming removed 2 bases from V and 10 bases from J, with 11 bases in between. This CDR3 region has 12 residues. In germline, CDR1 is SGHAT, CDR2 FQNNGV. CDR3 amino acids: CASSLNPAGAFF. The CDR3 nucleotides are TGTGCCAGCAGCTTAAACCCTGCGGGAGCTTTCTTT.

The V and J genes are TRBV5-1 and TRBJ2-1; 8 nucleotides line up with TRBD2. Germline V gene sequence: CDR1 SGHRS, CDR2 YFSETQ. The CDR3 length is 14 residues. The junction had 4 bases not matched to a gene; V was cut back by 4 bases and J by 4 bases. CDR3 DNA sequence: TGCGCCAGCAGCATTAGCGGGGAGTACAATGAGCAGTTCTTC. Its protein product is CASSISGEYNEQFF.

The chain recombines TRBV27 with TRBJ1-1; 12 nucleotides agree with TRBD1. J gave up 6 bases and V 5 bases, and 13 bases lay outside the gene matches. Per germline, CDR1 MNHEY and CDR2 SMNVEV (reference sequence). The CDR3 length is 17 residues. CDR3 in amino acids: CASSRPGQGAFGAEAFF. CDR3 in DNA: TGTGCCAGCAGTAGACCGGGACAGGGGGCTTTTGGCGCTGAAGCTTTCTTT.

The chain recombines TRBV5-4 with TRBJ2-5; TRBD2 agrees at 13 bases. Looked up from germline, CDR1 is SGHNT and CDR2 is YYREEE (reference sequence). The V gene end was trimmed by 3 bases and the J gene end by 2 bases; junction bases not matched to a gene: 4. The CDR3 has 16 residues. CDR3 sequence reads: CASSSRGLAGQETQYF. CDR3 coding DNA: TGTGCCAGCAGCTCCAGGGGACTAGCGGGGCAAGAGACCCAGTACTTC.

V usage is TRBV5-1 and J usage is TRBJ2-2, with 7 bases that match TRBD1. This CDR3 has 15 residues. V lost 4 bases, J lost 3 bases, and 6 bases stayed unmatched. CDR1 and CDR2 (germline): SGHRS, YFSETQ. The CDR3 reads CASSLTGSDTGELFF. Here the CDR3 DNA reads TGCGCCAGCAGCCTGACAGGGAGCGACACCGGGGAGCTGTTTTTT.

The chain is built from TRBV9 and TRBJ1-2, with D hard to call. Germline V gene data show CDR1 as SGDLS and CDR2 as YYNGEE. The CDR3 runs to 13 residues. V lost 5 bases and J lost 0, with 8 bases in between. CDR3: CASSGRANYGYTF. The DNA for the CDR3 is TGTGCCAGCAGTGGGAGAGCTAACTATGGCTACACCTTC.

This chain uses TRBV14 with TRBJ1-6; no clear D. CDR3 length equals 13 residues. The germline gives CDR1 SGHDN, CDR2 FVKESK. V was pared by 6 bases and J by 8 bases, with 11 bases between. CDR3 region: CASSLTGDSPLHF. The CDR3 DNA sequence: TGTGCCAGCAGTCTTACCGGGGATTCACCCCTCCACTTT.

This clone has a handful of counts. The chain links TRBV7-9 to TRBJ1-2; 7 nucleotides agree with TRBD1. V lost 5 bases, J lost 4 bases, and 10 bases stayed unmatched. CDR3 length: 15 residues. CDR1 is SEHNR, CDR2 FQNEAQ, per germline (reference sequence). Written as DNA, the CDR3 is TGTGCCAGCAGCCAGGACAGGCTATTATTCTATGGCTACACCTTC. It encodes CASSQDRLLFYGYTF.

V and J are TRBV10-3 and TRBJ2-5; unclear D gene. V shed 3 bases and J shed 5 bases, with 13 bases lying between them. CDR3 length: 14 residues. CDR1 ENHRY and CDR2 SYGVKD come from the germline V gene. The CDR3 loop reads CAISDGAGEETQYF. The CDR3 nucleotides read TGTGCCATCAGTGATGGCGCTGGAGAGGAGACCCAGTACTTC.

V gene TRBV3-1 (or the pseudogene TRBV3-2) combines with J gene TRBJ1-1; D remains ambiguous. Germline values: CDR1 LGHDT, CDR2 YNNKEL (reference sequence). Deletions cut 1 base from V and 4 bases from J, with 7 bases between. The CDR3 spans 13 residues. In DNA, the CDR3 is TGTGCCAGCAGCCAAGGGGCGAGCACTGAAGCTTTCTTT. This codes for CASSQGASTEAFF.

The rearrangement uses TRBV7-7 and TRBJ2-5; no definite D call. V was shortened by 1 base and J by 0 bases, with 3 bases between the two germline ends. Germline V gene sequence: CDR1 SSHAT, CDR2 FNYEAQ (reference sequence). The CDR3 covers 13 residues. CDR3 region: CASSLVYQETQYF. The CDR3 nucleotides read TGTGCCAGCAGCTTAGTCTACCAAGAGACCCAGTACTTC.